These T cell receptor beta chains were read from a single sample in a study of T cell repertoires in cytomegalovirus infection. In TCRdb, the reads were re-called with MiXCR into one record per CDR3 protein. The repertoire holds roughly 120,000 distinct CDR3 sequences, roughly a third seen once, with about 53% in the top ten. Antigen specificity for these receptors is unknown. The input for sequencing was CD8+ T cells from cultured PBMCs, taken from culture after CMV antigen stimulation. Receptors were obtained from a human donor in good health (CMV status not recorded). Some clones in this sample may be carry-over from other donors' samples. CDR3s leave out the opening cysteine and the closing phenylalanine or tryptophan. A D gene is named only where the DNA matches it firmly.

d_call v_call cdr3_aa
NA TRBV5-5 ASSSYRAEAF
NA TRBV12-3/TRBV12-4 ASSYNRVTGELF
NA TRBV20-1 SASTLRGVSGETQY
TRBD1 TRBV27 ASSSDRVDTGELF
NA TRBV7-2 ASSPLGGSNEQF
NA TRBV12-3/TRBV12-4 ASSYRAGAPEAF
NA TRBV29-1 SVEGVTEGLGINNEQF
TRBD1 TRBV12-3/TRBV12-4 ASSGQGVRGNQPQH
TRBD2 TRBV6-1 ASSEAPGLATLEWELF
TRBD1 TRBV5-6 ASSLAGQYYEQY
TRBD1 TRBV11-2 ASSIAPRDRGTYEQY
TRBD1 TRBV6-1 ASSPKYSGTVSYNEQF
TRBD1 TRBV6-5 ASRRLPGQQPPGANVLT
TRBD1 TRBV10-3 AISKTGISGNTIY
NA TRBV7-2 ASSFSTAEAF
TRBD2 TRBV7-2 ASSSVLAGGSLAKNIQY
NA TRBV5-4 ASSLEFRSTEAF
NA TRBV7-9 ASSTSGGNQPQH
TRBD1 TRBV7-6 ASSFRTGGDEQF
NA TRBV7-8 ASSLDWGYRNANYGYT
NA TRBV6-4 ASSGTEGNQPQH
NA TRBV4-2 ASSQDGVTSRDYEQY
NA TRBV4-1 ASSPEGHLQPQH
TRBD1 TRBV12-3/TRBV12-4 ASSPWTGGGYEQY
TRBD1 TRBV4-1 ASSQEGQAYTDTQY
NA TRBV19 ASSNREPIEKLF
NA TRBV6-6 ASRGRDHNYEQY
NA TRBV7-9 ASSLEMDYQETQY
TRBD2 TRBV10-3 AISEIFSGEGDTQY
NA TRBV7-9 ASNPGRGYGYT
TRBD1 TRBV4-1 ASSQEGGTGTYEQY
NA TRBV6-2/TRBV6-3 ASSPDLEGGSNQPQH
NA TRBV4-3 ASSQGWGSSGTGELF
TRBD1 TRBV10-3 AIASQGAANTGELF
TRBD1 TRBV28 ASSSTGTGSIEQY
TRBD1 TRBV6-1 ASSSTTGGANYGYT
TRBD1 TRBV12-3/TRBV12-4 ASSWTGVGELF
NA TRBV7-9 ASSPVDRSPTYEQY
TRBD1 TRBV2 ASSERVDGTGDGKLF
TRBD1 TRBV10-3 AISESRDRVTDTQY
TRBD2 TRBV4-1 ASSHRMAGGGETQY
NA TRBV6-1 ASSEIDYSNQPQH
NA TRBV4-3 ASSQDWPQGSYNEQF
NA TRBV4-1 ASSQERFSRDGNTIY
NA TRBV24-1 ATSDLTDSTDTQY
NA TRBV5-5 ASSSQHEQY
NA TRBV7-8 ASSLEWGGAARQTQY